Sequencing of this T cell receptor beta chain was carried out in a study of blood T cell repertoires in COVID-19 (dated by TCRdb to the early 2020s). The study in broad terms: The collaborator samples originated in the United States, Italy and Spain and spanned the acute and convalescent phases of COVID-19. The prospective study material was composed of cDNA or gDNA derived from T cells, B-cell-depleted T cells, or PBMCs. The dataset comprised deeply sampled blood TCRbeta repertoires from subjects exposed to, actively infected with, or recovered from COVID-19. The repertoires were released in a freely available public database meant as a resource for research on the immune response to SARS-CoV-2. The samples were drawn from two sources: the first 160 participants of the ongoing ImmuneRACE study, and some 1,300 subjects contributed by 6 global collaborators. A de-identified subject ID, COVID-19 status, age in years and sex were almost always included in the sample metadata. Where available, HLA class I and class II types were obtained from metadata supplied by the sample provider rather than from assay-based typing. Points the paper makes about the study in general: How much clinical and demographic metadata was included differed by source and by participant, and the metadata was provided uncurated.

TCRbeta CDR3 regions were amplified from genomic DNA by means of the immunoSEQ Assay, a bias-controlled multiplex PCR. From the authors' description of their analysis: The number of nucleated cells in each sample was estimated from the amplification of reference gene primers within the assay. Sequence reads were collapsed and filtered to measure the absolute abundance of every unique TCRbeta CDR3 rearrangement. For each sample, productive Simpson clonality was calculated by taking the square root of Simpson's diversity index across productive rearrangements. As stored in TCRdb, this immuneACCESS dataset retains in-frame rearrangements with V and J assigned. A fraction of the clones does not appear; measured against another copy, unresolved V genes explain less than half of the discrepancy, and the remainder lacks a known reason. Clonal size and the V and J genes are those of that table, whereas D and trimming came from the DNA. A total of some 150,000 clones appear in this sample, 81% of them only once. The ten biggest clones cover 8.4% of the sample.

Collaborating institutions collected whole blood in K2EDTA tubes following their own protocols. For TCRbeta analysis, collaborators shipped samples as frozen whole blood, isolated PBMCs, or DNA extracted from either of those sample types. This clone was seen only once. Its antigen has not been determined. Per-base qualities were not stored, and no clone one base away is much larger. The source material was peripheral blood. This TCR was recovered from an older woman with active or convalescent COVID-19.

In nucleotide form, the sequence is TGTGCCAGCAGCGTAAGAGGACAGGGGAACACTGAAGCTTTCTTT. Its product reads: CASSVRGQGNTEAFF. Recombination linked TRBV9 to TRBJ1-1, and 8 junctional nucleotides match TRBD1. V and J are trimmed by 1 base and 1 base, and the gene matches miss 3 bases of the junction. CDR1 SGDLS and CDR2 YYNGEE were looked up in the germline V gene. Inclusive of the bounding cysteine and phenylalanine, the CDR3 is 15 residues long. The only DNA kept is the CDR3, 45 bases in frame from the first base.